These T cell receptor beta chains were read from a single sample in a study of radiotherapy plus CTLA-4 blockade in lung cancer. TCRdb's copy holds only in-frame clones and misses some; the assay was immunoSEQ multiplex PCR. In the table there are about 45,000 clones, approximately 73% of which are singletons. Sequenced here: peripheral blood, sampled from a patient treated with radiotherapy plus ipilimumab. Every receptor here comes from a human donor with non-small cell lung cancer who had a complete response to radiotherapy plus ipilimumab. CDR3s include the opening cysteine and the closing phenylalanine or tryptophan. The order of the fields is D gene, V gene, clone size, J gene, CDR3 DNA, CDR3 protein. A D gene is named only where the DNA matches it firmly. Clone size is shown for a subset of rows, as once, few, many or a class of expanded clone.

d_call: NA; v_call: TRBV19; clone_size: NA; j_call: TRBJ2-7; cdr3_nt: TGTGCCAGTAGTATAGATCCGCAGGGCGAGCAGTACTTC; cdr3_aa: CASSIDPQGEQYF
d_call: NA; v_call: TRBV6-5; clone_size: NA; j_call: TRBJ1-1; cdr3_nt: TGTGCCAGCAGTACTAGACGGTACAACACTGAAGCTTTCTTT; cdr3_aa: CASSTRRYNTEAFF
d_call: TRBD2; v_call: TRBV6-1; clone_size: NA; j_call: TRBJ2-5; cdr3_nt: TGTGCCACCCGGACTAGCGGGAGAGGGATAGAGACCCAGTACTTC; cdr3_aa: CATRTSGRGIETQYF
d_call: NA; v_call: TRBV14; clone_size: NA; j_call: TRBJ1-2; cdr3_nt: TGTGCCAGCAGCCAAGGGATAAGTCCGACTATCTATGGCTACACCTTC; cdr3_aa: CASSQGISPTIYGYTF
d_call: TRBD1; v_call: TRBV18; clone_size: NA; j_call: TRBJ1-3; cdr3_nt: TGTGCCAGCTCACGGGCTGGGACAGGGGCCCGAAACACCATATATTTT; cdr3_aa: CASSRAGTGARNTIYF
d_call: TRBD1; v_call: TRBV5-4; clone_size: once; j_call: TRBJ2-7; cdr3_nt: TGTGCCAGCAGCCATGGCATGGGGACAGGGACTTCCTACGAGCAGTACTTC; cdr3_aa: CASSHGMGTGTSYEQYF
d_call: TRBD1; v_call: TRBV6-1; clone_size: NA; j_call: TRBJ1-5; cdr3_nt: TGTGCCAGCACCATCACCTCAGGGGGAGCTCAGCCCCAGCATTTT; cdr3_aa: CASTITSGGAQPQHF
d_call: NA; v_call: TRBV11-2; clone_size: NA; j_call: TRBJ2-3; cdr3_nt: TGTGCCAGCAGCCCCGGGATGGGTACGCAGTATTTT; cdr3_aa: CASSPGMGTQYF
d_call: NA; v_call: TRBV18; clone_size: NA; j_call: TRBJ1-1; cdr3_nt: TGTGCCAGCTCACCTGCCCGGGGGAACACTGAAGCTTTCTTT; cdr3_aa: CASSPARGNTEAFF
d_call: NA; v_call: TRBV9; clone_size: NA; j_call: TRBJ1-6; cdr3_nt: TGTGCCAGCAGCGGCAGGGGAAATGATTCACCCCTCCACTTT; cdr3_aa: CASSGRGNDSPLHF
d_call: TRBD1; v_call: TRBV13; clone_size: few; j_call: TRBJ1-2; cdr3_nt: TGTGCCAGCAGCGGCCGGGACAGGGTCAGGGGCTACACCTTC; cdr3_aa: CASSGRDRVRGYTF
d_call: TRBD2; v_call: TRBV7-3; clone_size: NA; j_call: TRBJ2-3; cdr3_nt: TGTGCCAGCAGCTTCGGGAGGACAGATACGCAGTATTTT; cdr3_aa: CASSFGRTDTQYF
d_call: NA; v_call: TRBV15; clone_size: NA; j_call: TRBJ1-4; cdr3_nt: TGTGCCACCAGCAGAGTTCGGGGAGCAACTAATGAAAAACTGTTTTTT; cdr3_aa: CATSRVRGATNEKLFF
d_call: TRBD1; v_call: TRBV11-1; clone_size: NA; j_call: TRBJ2-2; cdr3_nt: TGTGCCAGCAGCTTAGTAGGACAGGCAGTCGGGGAGCTGTTTTTT; cdr3_aa: CASSLVGQAVGELFF
d_call: TRBD1; v_call: TRBV5-8; clone_size: few; j_call: TRBJ2-2; cdr3_nt: TGTGCCAGCAGCCTGTGGGCAGGGGGCACCGGGGAGCTGTTTTTT; cdr3_aa: CASSLWAGGTGELFF
d_call: NA; v_call: TRBV27; clone_size: few; j_call: TRBJ2-7; cdr3_nt: TGTGCCAGCAGTTGGGTGGGGCCTTTACAGGGAATCCTATCCGAGCAGTACTTC; cdr3_aa: CASSWVGPLQGILSEQYF
d_call: NA; v_call: TRBV30; clone_size: NA; j_call: TRBJ2-3; cdr3_nt: TGTGCCTGGGCTTCACGGGATACGCAGTATTTT; cdr3_aa: CAWASRDTQYF
d_call: NA; v_call: TRBV4-1; clone_size: medium-sized; j_call: TRBJ1-3; cdr3_nt: TGCGCCAGCAGCTTCCGTTCAGCCAGCGACTCTGGAAACACCATATATTTT; cdr3_aa: CASSFRSASDSGNTIYF
d_call: TRBD2; v_call: TRBV4-1; clone_size: NA; j_call: TRBJ2-7; cdr3_nt: TGCGCCAGCAGCCAAGAAGTAGCGGGCTCTTACGAGCAGTACTTC; cdr3_aa: CASSQEVAGSYEQYF
d_call: NA; v_call: TRBV11-2; clone_size: NA; j_call: TRBJ1-5; cdr3_nt: TGTGCCAGCAACCCCTTAGGAGGGTATAGCAATCAGCCCCAGCATTTT; cdr3_aa: CASNPLGGYSNQPQHF
d_call: TRBD1; v_call: TRBV5-6; clone_size: NA; j_call: TRBJ1-1; cdr3_nt: TGTGCCAGCAGCCCCTGGGACAGAAACACTGAAGCTTTCTTT; cdr3_aa: CASSPWDRNTEAFF
d_call: TRBD1; v_call: TRBV7-2; clone_size: few; j_call: TRBJ1-2; cdr3_nt: TGTGCCAGCAGCTTAGCGGGACAGGGAGGTTCTGGCTACACCTTC; cdr3_aa: CASSLAGQGGSGYTF
d_call: TRBD1; v_call: TRBV7-3; clone_size: NA; j_call: TRBJ1-2; cdr3_nt: TGTGCCAGCAGCCCATGGGCAGGGGGTAACTATGGCTACACCTTC; cdr3_aa: CASSPWAGGNYGYTF
d_call: NA; v_call: TRBV27; clone_size: few; j_call: TRBJ1-2; cdr3_nt: TGTGCCAGCAGAAGGGACGGAGGAGGGGGCTACACCTTC; cdr3_aa: CASRRDGGGGYTF
d_call: TRBD1; v_call: TRBV28; clone_size: NA; j_call: TRBJ2-7; cdr3_nt: TGTGCCAGCGCGACGGGACAGCACTACGAGCAGTACTTC; cdr3_aa: CASATGQHYEQYF
d_call: NA; v_call: TRBV5-4; clone_size: few; j_call: TRBJ2-1; cdr3_nt: TGTGCCAGCAGCCCACGGCGGGGCAACAATGAGCAGTTCTTC; cdr3_aa: CASSPRRGNNEQFF
d_call: TRBD1; v_call: TRBV18; clone_size: NA; j_call: TRBJ2-7; cdr3_nt: TGTGCCAGCTCACCACGGACAGGGGGCGACGAGCAGTACTTC; cdr3_aa: CASSPRTGGDEQYF
d_call: NA; v_call: TRBV7-7; clone_size: NA; j_call: TRBJ2-7; cdr3_nt: TGTGCCAGCAGTTTAGACATATCCTACGAGCAGTACTTC; cdr3_aa: CASSLDISYEQYF